This T cell receptor beta chain was observed in a study of blood T cell repertoires in COVID-19. Across the study: Donors in the United States, Italy and Spain gave samples during acute or convalescent COVID-19.

The data were produced by immunoSEQ multiplex PCR, yet TCRdb's version contains in-frame clones alone and is incomplete. The repertoire holds 60,000 to 75,000 clones, roughly 90% seen once, with around 3.7% in the top ten. J was trimmed by 0 bases and V by 6 bases; bases with no gene match: 6. This CDR3 has 15 residues. Germline V lookup: CDR1 SNHLY, CDR2 FYNNEI. The sequencing sample was made of peripheral blood. The V call is TRBV2, the J call TRBJ2-3; 7 bases line up with TRBD2. The receptor was isolated from a human donor in a cohort sampled during active COVID-19. The CDR3 loop reads CASSEGLPSTDTQYF. The CDR3 DNA is TGTGCCAGCAGCGAGGGACTACCTAGCACAGATACGCAGTATTTT. Based on the CDR3 plus reference TRBV2 and TRBJ2-3, the full variable domain is EPEVTQTPSHQVTQMGQEVILRCVPISNHLYFYWYRQILGQKVEFLVSFYNNEISEKSEIFDDQFSVERPDGSNFTLKIRSTKLEDSAMYFCASSEGLPSTDTQYFGPGTRLTVL.